Each of the 15 T cell receptor beta chains below was sequenced from the same sample in a study of identical twins. TCRdb processed the 5' RACE reads anew with MiXCR; each CDR3 protein has one entry. This table has about 920,000 distinct CDR3 sequences, around 12% appearing once. Separately, the same data were catalogued under a study of yellow fever vaccine responses in identical twins.

The specimen was PBMCs. The origin of the receptors is a woman aged 18-35 years in good health.

V is TRBV19 and J is TRBJ1-4; unclear D gene. The length of the CDR3 is 16 residues. Deletions cut 5 bases from V and 0 bases from J, with 13 bases between. CDR1 is LNHDA and CDR2 is SQIVND in the germline V gene (reference sequence). The DNA of the CDR3 is TGTGCCAGTAGTCTCTTACCGGGAGCAACTAATGAAAAACTGTTTTTT. Residues: CASSLLPGATNEKLFF. Full variable domain (missing parts from reference TRBV19 and TRBJ1-4): DGGITQSPKYLFRKEGQNVTLSCEQNLNHDAMYWYRQDPGQGLRLIYYSQIVNDFQKGDIAEGYSVSREKKESFPLTVTSAQKNPTAFYLCASSLLPGATNEKLFFGSGTQLSVL.

The chain uses TRBV12-3 or TRBV12-4 and TRBJ2-5, with D possibly matching TRBD1 (5 bases). The V end lost 4 bases, the J end lost 7 bases, and 16 bases lay between the germline ends. The CDR3 length is 14 residues. The CDR3 spells CASSSPGRQGTQYF. CDR3 bases: TGTGCCAGCAGTTCCCCGGGCCGGCAGGGGACCCAGTACTTC.

This clonotype was observed a handful of times. V usage is TRBV5-1 and J usage is TRBJ2-5, with D possibly being TRBD2 (6 bases). Germline V gives CDR1 SGHRS, CDR2 YFSETQ. CDR3 length: 15 residues. V was pared by 0 bases and J by 2 bases, with 11 bases between. CDR3 in amino acids: CASSLASGQQETQYF. The CDR3, as DNA: TGCGCCAGCAGCTTGGCCAGCGGGCAACAAGAGACCCAGTACTTC.

This clonotype showed up just a few times. This chain connects TRBV25-1 to TRBJ1-1; possibly TRBD1 for D (6 bases). V was cut by 5 bases and J by 7 bases, with 17 bases left in between. Germline V gene lookup returns CDR1 MGHDK and CDR2 SYGVNS. The CDR3 runs to 14 residues. The CDR3 loop reads CASSTGSSLGEAFF. The CDR3 DNA reads as TGTGCCAGCAGTACAGGGTCTTCTCTAGGTGAAGCTTTCTTT.

The CDR3 here is CASSYRVLNTEAFF. Written as DNA, the CDR3 is TGTGCCAGCAGTTACCGGGTCTTGAACACTGAAGCTTTCTTT. V gene TRBV28 combines with J gene TRBJ1-1; no clear D. Germline V gene sequence: CDR1 MDHEN, CDR2 SYDVKM. Trimming shortened V by 4 bases and J by 0 bases, and 9 bases separated the two germline ends. The CDR3 contains 14 residues.

This clonotype has more than one count but fewer than ten. J is TRBJ2-3 and V is TRBV6-1; D might be TRBD1 (6 bases). This CDR3 spans 14 amino acids. Looked up from germline, CDR1 is MNHNS and CDR2 is SASEGT. V lost 5 bases, J lost 7 bases, and 16 bases lay in between. This chain's CDR3 is CASSRWTAANTQYF. The DNA for the CDR3 is TGTGCCAGCAGTCGCTGGACAGCTGCAAATACGCAGTATTTT.

The chain carries TRBV6-1 and TRBJ2-1; 10 positions agree with TRBD2. The germline CDR1 and CDR2 sequences are MNHNS and SASEGT. This CDR3 has 14 residues. V shed 6 bases, J shed 5 bases, and the junction held 4 bases outside the gene matches. CDR3 loop: CASSRSGGNNEQFF. CDR3 bases: TGTGCCAGCAGCCGTAGCGGGGGGAACAATGAGCAGTTCTTC.

The V call is TRBV20-1, the J call TRBJ2-2; D tentatively fits TRBD1 or TRBD2 (5 bases each). Germline loops: CDR1 DFQATT, CDR2 SNEGSKA (reference sequence). V was shortened by 6 bases and J by 0 bases, with 17 bases between the two germline ends. The CDR3 runs to 16 residues. CDR3 coding DNA: TGCAGTGCCGGGGCGACGGGGCGGTCGAACACCGGGGAGCTGTTTTTT. Protein sequence: CSAGATGRSNTGELFF.

This clonotype was picked up a small number of times. The rearrangement links TRBV11-2 to TRBJ2-1, with D possibly called TRBD1 or TRBD2 (6 bases each). The CDR3 totals 15 residues. The germline gives CDR1 SGHAT, CDR2 FQNNGV. The V end was cut by 5 bases, the J end by 4 bases, with 15 bases between. The CDR3 DNA reads as TGTGCCAGCAGCCCTAAAGGGGGAGGATACAATGAGCAGTTCTTC. It is translated as CASSPKGGGYNEQFF. Filled out from reference TRBV11-2 and TRBJ2-1, the complete variable domain reads EAGVAQSPRYKIIEKRQSVAFWCNPISGHATLYWYQQILGQGPKLLIQFQNNGVVDDSQLPKDRFSAERLKGVDSTLKIQPAKLEDSAVYLCASSPKGGGYNEQFFGPGTRLTVL.

This clonotype came up a few times. The V call is TRBV6-2 or TRBV6-3, the J call TRBJ1-1; D is undetermined. CDR1 MNHEY and CDR2 SVGEGT come from the germline V gene. The CDR3 extends over 14 amino acids. V was shortened by 2 bases and J by 4 bases, with 11 bases between the two germline ends. Here the CDR3 reads CASSYLELGTEAFF. The CDR3 DNA reads as TGTGCCAGCAGTTACCTCGAACTTGGCACTGAAGCTTTCTTT.

The DNA of the CDR3 is TGCAGTGCTAGGGAGGACAGGGCAGAGACCCAGTACTTC. Its translation is CSAREDRAETQYF. The genes are TRBV20-1 and TRBJ2-5; TRBD1 matches at 8 bases. The CDR3 length is 13 residues. The germline V gene encodes CDR1 DFQATT and CDR2 SNEGSKA (reference sequence). J was trimmed by 4 bases and V by 3 bases; bases with no gene match: 4.

The chain joins TRBV20-1 to TRBJ2-1; 15 nucleotides line up with TRBD2. The CDR3 runs to 18 residues. The trim removed 0 bases at V and 7 bases at J, leaving 10 bases unmatched. CDR1 and CDR2 from the germline V gene are DFQATT and SNEGSKA (reference sequence). This CDR3 is CSARDPGTSGGSWNEQFF. The CDR3 DNA follows: TGCAGTGCTAGAGATCCCGGGACTAGCGGGGGGTCGTGGAATGAGCAGTTCTTC.

This clonotype came up a few times. The chain employs TRBV19 and TRBJ2-1, with unresolved D. Trimming took off 0 bases at V and 3 bases at J, with 6 bases between the two ends. Germline V gene sequence: CDR1 LNHDA, CDR2 SQIVND (reference sequence). CDR3 length equals 14 residues. CDR3 sequence (DNA): TGTGCCAGTAGTATAGAGCGCTTCTACAATGAGCAGTTCTTC. Its translation is CASSIERFYNEQFF.

This chain connects TRBV28 to TRBJ2-3, with TRBD2 matching over 7 bases. CDR1 MDHEN and CDR2 SYDVKM come from the germline V gene. The CDR3 contains 15 residues. After removal of 2 bases from V and 0 bases from J, the junction contained 2 bases not matched to a gene. The CDR3 here is CASSLRGVSTDTQYF. As DNA, the CDR3 is TGTGCCAGCAGTTTACGGGGGGTTAGCACAGATACGCAGTATTTT.

This sequence joins TRBV20-1 and TRBJ2-7; the D gene is possibly TRBD2 (6 bases). Germline V gene data show CDR1 as DFQATT and CDR2 as SNEGSKA (reference sequence). The CDR3 is 15 residues long. This CDR3 is CCARGPGTPGGEQYV. In nucleotides, the CDR3 is TGCTGTGCTAGGGGTCCTGGGACTCCAGGAGGCGAGCAGTACGTC.